This entry lists 18 T cell receptor beta chains sequenced from one sample in a study of shared clonotypes between healthy human individuals (dated by TCRdb to 2018 to 2021). The library was prepared using the immunoSEQ multiplex PCR assay. TCRdb mirrors the immuneACCESS table, restricted to in-frame sequences. Some clones are absent from its copies; in checked studies, under half trace to an unresolved V gene, and the reason for the others is unknown. The sample table shows roughly 2.5 million clones, and just over 90% are seen once. The top ten constitute about 0.13% of the sample. Input material: naive CD4+ T cells sorted from blood. The sample's cell subset or site label, in plain terms: CD45RA+ positively selected. The receptors come from a man aged 18 to 29 in good health.

The genes are TRBV9 and TRBJ2-7, with D possibly matching TRBD2 (6 bases). The germline V gene has CDR1 SGDLS and CDR2 YYNGEE. CDR3 size: 14 residues. V was shortened by 4 bases and J by 0 bases, with 11 bases between the two germline ends. Here the CDR3 DNA reads TGTGCCAGCAGCCAGGGAGGCAGCTCCTACGAGCAGTACTTC. The encoded protein is CASSQGGSSYEQYF. Variable domain in full (rest from reference TRBV9 and TRBJ2-7): DSGVTQTPKHLITATGQRVTLRCSPRSGDLSVYWYQQSLDQGLQFLIQYYNGEERAKGNILERFSAQQFPDLHSELNLSSLELGDSALYFCASSQGGSSYEQYFGPGTRLTVT.

The chain employs TRBV5-1 and TRBJ1-3; 7 bases are a match to TRBD1. The germline V gene has CDR1 SGHRS and CDR2 YFSETQ. The length of the CDR3 is 14 residues. After removal of 3 bases from V and 0 bases from J, the junction contained 0 bases not matched to a gene. CDR3 nucleotides: TGCGCCAGCAGCTGGGACAGCTCTGGAAACACCATATATTTT. Translation: CASSWDSSGNTIYF. The entire variable domain, with the rest obtained from reference TRBV5-1 and TRBJ1-3, is as follows: KAGVTQTPRYLIKTRGQQVTLSCSPISGHRSVSWYQQTPGQGLQFLFEYFSETQRNKGNFPGRFSGRQFSNSRSEMNVSTLELGDSALYLCASSWDSSGNTIYFGEGSWLTVV.

The chain links TRBV6-6 to TRBJ1-4, with D hard to call. This CDR3 region has 10 residues. CDR1 is MNHNY and CDR2 is SVGAGI in the germline V gene (reference sequence). V was pared by 8 bases and J by 4 bases, with 2 bases between. CDR3 sequence: CASRNEKLFF. The CDR3 DNA sequence: TGTGCCAGCCGTAATGAAAAACTGTTTTTT.

As concerns this clone: The sample has other DNA sequences that encode this CDR3 too. The V call is TRBV5-1, the J call TRBJ2-4; TRBD1 matches at 7 bases. The CDR3 is made up of 14 amino acids. From germline, CDR1 is SGHRS and CDR2 YFSETQ. V shed 2 bases and J 6 bases; nucleotides not matched to a gene: 5. The CDR3 is CASSLGGLGNIQYF. The CDR3 DNA reads as TGCGCCAGCAGCTTAGGGGGCCTTGGAAACATTCAGTACTTC.

The gene calls are TRBV7-2 and TRBJ2-3; the D gene is possibly TRBD1 (7 bases). CDR3 length: 13 residues. Trimming took off 1 base at V and 14 bases at J, with 16 bases between the two ends. In germline, CDR1 is SGHTA, CDR2 FQGNSA. The CDR3 DNA sequence: TGTGCCAGCAGCTTAGAGACAGGGAGGATGTTGTATTTT. Its protein product is CASSLETGRMLYF.

For this clone: The sample carries other DNA sequences with the same CDR3. V usage is TRBV5-5 and J usage is TRBJ2-6; D unresolved. Germline CDR1 SGHKS, CDR2 YYEKEE (reference sequence). Between the trimmed V and J ends, which lost 0 bases and 0 bases, there was a span of 4 bases. The CDR3 length is 15 residues. As DNA, the CDR3 is TGTGCCAGCAGCTTGGCGGACTCTGGGGCCAACGTCCTGACTTTC. It translates to CASSLADSGANVLTF. The full variable domain, rest sourced from reference TRBV5-5 and TRBJ2-6, is DAGVTQSPTHLIKTRGQQVTLRCSPISGHKSVSWYQQVLGQGPQFIFQYYEKEERGRGNFPDRFSARQFPNYSSELNVNALLLGDSALYLCASSLADSGANVLTFGAGSRLTVL.

The chain joins TRBV25-1 to TRBJ2-7; TRBD1 matches at 10 bases. CDR1 is MGHDK and CDR2 is SYGVNS in the germline V gene. J lost 3 bases, V lost 3 bases, and 5 bases had no gene match. CDR3 length: 15 amino acids. CDR3 coding DNA: TGTGCCAGCAGTGATTCGACAGGGGGCGACTACGAGCAGTACTTC. Encoded protein: CASSDSTGGDYEQYF.

The chain has TRBV7-3 and TRBJ1-1; D is unclear. Germline V lookup: CDR1 SGHTA, CDR2 FQGTGA. The CDR3 is 13 amino acids. The V gene lost 5 bases and the J gene lost 3 bases, with 10 bases spanning the gap. As DNA, the CDR3 is TGTGCCAGCAGCCCAAATAGGGACACTGAAGCTTTCTTT. Amino acid sequence: CASSPNRDTEAFF.

The chain recombines TRBV15 with TRBJ1-3; D gene uncertain. Looked up from germline, CDR1 is LNHNV and CDR2 is YYDKDF (reference sequence). V was pared by 0 bases and J by 4 bases, with 10 bases between. The length of the CDR3 is 15 residues. CDR3 amino acids: CATSRDPQDGNTIYF. The CDR3, as DNA: TGTGCCACCAGCAGAGATCCCCAGGACGGAAACACCATATATTTT.

This clone turned up a few times. DNA of the CDR3: TGTGCCAGCAGTGAAACGGGCAGGGGGCCCCTCCACTTT. Translation gives CASSETGRGPLHF. J is TRBJ1-6 and V is TRBV2; 7 bases align to TRBD1. Trimming removed 2 bases from V and 13 bases from J; junction bases left unmatched: 5. Per germline, CDR1 SNHLY and CDR2 FYNNEI. The length of the CDR3 is 13 residues.

This chain connects TRBV7-6 to TRBJ2-5; TRBD2 agrees at 7 bases. The CDR3 runs 13 residues. Germline-derived CDR1 and CDR2 are SGHVS and FNYEAQ. The V and J ends lost 4 bases and 3 bases, in that order; junction bases with no gene match: 2. The chain's CDR3 is CASSSGLEETQYF. The CDR3 DNA is TGTGCCAGCAGCTCCGGACTAGAAGAGACCCAGTACTTC.

The rearrangement uses TRBV5-1 and TRBJ2-5; 14 positions agree with TRBD2. The trim removed 3 bases at V and 5 bases at J, leaving 6 bases unmatched. The CDR3 spans 16 residues. Per the germline V gene, CDR1 is SGHRS and CDR2 is YFSETQ. CDR3 nucleotides: TGCGCCAGCAGCTCGGGACTAGCGGGAGAGGGTGAGACCCAGTACTTC. This sequence encodes CASSSGLAGEGETQYF.

This clone appeared a few times. V is TRBV4-3 and J is TRBJ2-5, with 7 bases lining up with TRBD2. V trimming: 0 bases; J trimming: 5 bases; junction bases outside the gene matches: 6. The germline gives CDR1 LGHNA, CDR2 YSLEER. The CDR3 consists of 15 residues. The CDR3 sequence: CASSQEAGRGETQYF. CDR3 coding DNA: TGCGCCAGCAGCCAAGAGGCAGGGCGGGGGGAGACCCAGTACTTC.

The rearrangement joins TRBV19 to TRBJ1-1; D gene unclear. Per germline, CDR1 LNHDA and CDR2 SQIVND (reference sequence). The V and J ends lost 5 bases and 2 bases respectively, with 15 bases between them. The CDR3 is 15 amino acids. The DNA of the CDR3 is TGTGCCAGTAGTCCCTATGTCCTTGCAAACACTGAAGCTTTCTTT. This sequence encodes CASSPYVLANTEAFF. The entire variable domain, with the rest obtained from reference TRBV19 and TRBJ1-1, is as follows: DGGITQSPKYLFRKEGQNVTLSCEQNLNHDAMYWYRQDPGQGLRLIYYSQIVNDFQKGDIAEGYSVSREKKESFPLTVTSAQKNPTAFYLCASSPYVLANTEAFFGQGTRLTVV.

This sequence joins TRBV5-6 and TRBJ2-1; 9 bases map to TRBD1. J was trimmed by 7 bases and V by 0 bases; bases with no gene match: 8. Germline CDR1 is SGHDT and CDR2 is YYEEEE. The CDR3 length is 16 residues. CDR3 region: CASSLAVGTGMNEQFF. CDR3 nucleotides: TGTGCCAGCAGCTTGGCCGTGGGGACAGGGATGAATGAGCAGTTCTTC. Using reference TRBV5-6 and TRBJ2-1 for the parts outside the CDR3, the full variable domain is DAGVTQSPTHLIKTRGQQVTLRCSPKSGHDTVSWYQQALGQGPQFIFQYYEEEERQRGNFPDRFSGHQFPNYSSELNVNALLLGDSALYLCASSLAVGTGMNEQFFGPGTRLTVL.

The genes are TRBV10-2 and TRBJ2-6; D remains ambiguous. Germline CDR1 and CDR2: WSHSY and SAAADI. The ends were cut back, 4 bases at V and 1 base at J, with 8 bases in the middle. The CDR3 loop spans 15 amino acids. In nucleotides, the CDR3 is TGCGCCAGCAGTGCTAGTGGGTCTGGGGCCAACGTCCTGACTTTC. Translation gives CASSASGSGANVLTF.

This chain connects TRBV23-1 to TRBJ2-7; D not resolved. TRBV23-1 belongs to the ORF category, with a function that is uncertain. V lost 10 bases and J lost 1, with 14 bases in between. The CDR3 extends over 13 amino acids. CDR3 residues: CAIFRMCSYEQYF. In DNA form, the CDR3 reads TGCGCCATCTTTCGAATGTGTTCCTACGAGCAGTACTTC.

J is TRBJ2-6 and V is TRBV7-9; D perhaps matches TRBD1 (5 bases). The V gene's germline CDR1 is SEHNR and CDR2 FQNEAQ (reference sequence). V was cut by 11 bases and J by 0 bases, with 8 bases left in between. The CDR3 sequence is 13 residues long. The CDR3 DNA sequence: TGTGCCGGACACCTCTCTGGGGCCAACGTCCTGACTTTC. The encoded protein is CAGHLSGANVLTF.